Here is one TCR beta chain with its context. Here immunoSEQ multiplex PCR was the method, and the copy in TCRdb shows in-frame clones only, minus some. The sample includes 65,000 to 95,000 clones, just over 90% of them seen just once. V shed 1 base and J shed 3 bases, with 10 bases lying between them. CDR1 and CDR2 (germline): SGHRS, YFSETQ. The CDR3 loop spans 15 amino acids. This record belongs to a study of technical replicates of blood from several donors. Sequencing was done on a sample of T cells isolated from PBMCs. This sequence joins TRBV5-1 and TRBJ2-2; TRBD1 is a possible D gene (5 bases). This clonotype originated in a human donor in good health. The CDR3 DNA reads as TGCGCCAGCAGCTTGTCAGGGCTATACACCGGGGAGCTGTTTTTT. Encoded protein: CASSLSGLYTGELFF.